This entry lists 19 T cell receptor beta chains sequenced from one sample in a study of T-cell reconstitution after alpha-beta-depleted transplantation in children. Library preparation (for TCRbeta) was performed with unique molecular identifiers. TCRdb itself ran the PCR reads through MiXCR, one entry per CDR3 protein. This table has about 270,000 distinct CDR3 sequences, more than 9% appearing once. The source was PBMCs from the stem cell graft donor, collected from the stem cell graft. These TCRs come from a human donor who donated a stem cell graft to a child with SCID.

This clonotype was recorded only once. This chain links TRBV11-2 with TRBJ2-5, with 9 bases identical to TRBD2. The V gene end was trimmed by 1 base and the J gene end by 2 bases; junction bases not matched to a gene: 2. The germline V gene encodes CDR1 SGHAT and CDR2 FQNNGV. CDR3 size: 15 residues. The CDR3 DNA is TGTGCCAGCAGCTTAGGACTAGCGGAACAAGAGACCCAGTACTTC. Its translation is CASSLGLAEQETQYF.

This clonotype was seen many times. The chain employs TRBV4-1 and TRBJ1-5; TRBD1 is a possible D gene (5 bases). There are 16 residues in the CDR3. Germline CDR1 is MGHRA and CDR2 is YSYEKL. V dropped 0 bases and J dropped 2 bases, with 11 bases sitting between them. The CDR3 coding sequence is TGCGCCAGCAGCCAAGATGTGCAGGGCGGCAATCAGCCCCAGCATTTT. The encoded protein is CASSQDVQGGNQPQHF.

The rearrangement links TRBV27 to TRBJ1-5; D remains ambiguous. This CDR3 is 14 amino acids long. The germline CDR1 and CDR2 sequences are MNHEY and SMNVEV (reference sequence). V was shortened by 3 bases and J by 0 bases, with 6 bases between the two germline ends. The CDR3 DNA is TGTGCCAGCAGTTTCAGTTATAGCAATCAGCCCCAGCATTTT. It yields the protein CASSFSYSNQPQHF.

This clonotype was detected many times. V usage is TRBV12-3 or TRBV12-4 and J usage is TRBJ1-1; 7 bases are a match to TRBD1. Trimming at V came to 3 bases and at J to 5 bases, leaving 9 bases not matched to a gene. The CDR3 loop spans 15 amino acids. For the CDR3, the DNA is TGTGCCAGCAGTTTGATAGCAGGGGGTCGGACTGAAGCTTTCTTT. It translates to CASSLIAGGRTEAFF.

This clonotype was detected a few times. The CDR3 region is CASSTDEGLPLSGANVLTF. The CDR3 DNA reads TGTGCCAGCAGTACCGACGAGGGCCTTCCTCTCTCTGGGGCCAACGTCCTGACTTTC. V and J are TRBV3-1 and TRBJ2-6; D may be TRBD2 (5 bases). Looked up from germline, CDR1 is LGHDT and CDR2 is YNNKEL (reference sequence). The ends were cut back, 6 bases at V and 0 bases at J, with 21 bases in the middle. The CDR3 loop spans 19 amino acids.

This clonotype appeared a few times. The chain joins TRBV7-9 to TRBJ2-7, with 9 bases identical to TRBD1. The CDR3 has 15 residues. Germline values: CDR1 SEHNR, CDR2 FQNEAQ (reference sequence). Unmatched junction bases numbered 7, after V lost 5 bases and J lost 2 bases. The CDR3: CASSPWDRATYEQYF. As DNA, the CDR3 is TGTGCCAGCAGCCCCTGGGACAGGGCCACCTACGAGCAGTACTTC. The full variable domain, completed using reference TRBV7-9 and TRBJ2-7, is DTGVSQNPRHKITKRGQNVTFRCDPISEHNRLYWYRQTLGQGPEFLTYFQNEAQLEKSRLLSDRFSAERPKGSFSTLEIQRTEQGDSAMYLCASSPWDRATYEQYFGPGTRLTVT.

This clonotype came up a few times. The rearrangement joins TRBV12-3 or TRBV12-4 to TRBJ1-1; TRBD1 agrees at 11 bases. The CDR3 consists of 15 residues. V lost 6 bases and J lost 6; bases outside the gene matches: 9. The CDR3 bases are TGTGCCAGCAGCCCGCGGGACAGGGGGTTAGCTGAAGCTTTCTTT. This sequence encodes CASSPRDRGLAEAFF.

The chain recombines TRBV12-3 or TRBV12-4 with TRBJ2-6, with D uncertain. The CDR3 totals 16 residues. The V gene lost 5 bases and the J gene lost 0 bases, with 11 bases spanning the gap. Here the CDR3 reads CASSTWTLSGANVLTF. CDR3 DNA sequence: TGTGCCAGCAGTACCTGGACCCTCTCTGGGGCCAACGTCCTGACTTTC.

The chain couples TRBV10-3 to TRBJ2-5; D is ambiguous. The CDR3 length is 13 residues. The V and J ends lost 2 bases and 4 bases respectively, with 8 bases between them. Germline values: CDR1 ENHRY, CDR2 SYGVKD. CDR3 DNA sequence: TGTGCCATCAGTGAGGGGGTTGGAGAGACCCAGTACTTC. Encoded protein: CAISEGVGETQYF.

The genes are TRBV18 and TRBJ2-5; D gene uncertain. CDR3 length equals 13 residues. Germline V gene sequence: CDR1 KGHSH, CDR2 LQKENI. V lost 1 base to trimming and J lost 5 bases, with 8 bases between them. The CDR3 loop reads CASSPLNRETQYF. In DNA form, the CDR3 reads TGTGCCAGCTCACCACTCAATAGGGAGACCCAGTACTTC.

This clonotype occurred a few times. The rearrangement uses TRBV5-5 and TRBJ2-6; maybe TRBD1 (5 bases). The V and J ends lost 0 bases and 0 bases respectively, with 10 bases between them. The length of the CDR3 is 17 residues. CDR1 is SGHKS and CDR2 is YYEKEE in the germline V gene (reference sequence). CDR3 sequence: CASSLGRVDSGANVLTF. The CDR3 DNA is TGTGCCAGCAGCTTGGGCAGGGTGGACTCTGGGGCCAACGTCCTGACTTTC.

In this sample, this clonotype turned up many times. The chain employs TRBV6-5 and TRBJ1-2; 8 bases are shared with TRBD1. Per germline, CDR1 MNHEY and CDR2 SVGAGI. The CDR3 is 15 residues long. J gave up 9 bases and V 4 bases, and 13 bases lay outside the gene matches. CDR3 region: CASSSWIRGQFSYTF. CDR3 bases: TGTGCCAGCAGTTCCTGGATCAGGGGGCAATTTAGCTACACCTTC.

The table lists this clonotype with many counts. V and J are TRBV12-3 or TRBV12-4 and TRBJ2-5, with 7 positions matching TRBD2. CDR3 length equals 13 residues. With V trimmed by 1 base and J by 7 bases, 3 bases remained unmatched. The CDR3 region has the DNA TGTGCCAGCAGTTTAGGGGGACTATCGACCCAGTACTTC. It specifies CASSLGGLSTQYF.

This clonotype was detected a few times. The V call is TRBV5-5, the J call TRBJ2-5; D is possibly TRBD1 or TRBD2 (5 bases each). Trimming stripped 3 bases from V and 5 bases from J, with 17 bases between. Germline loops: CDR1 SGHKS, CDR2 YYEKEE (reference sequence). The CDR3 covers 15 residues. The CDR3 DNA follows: TGTGCCAGCAGCTCGGATAACGGGGCTGGCGAGACCCAGTACTTC. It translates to CASSSDNGAGETQYF.

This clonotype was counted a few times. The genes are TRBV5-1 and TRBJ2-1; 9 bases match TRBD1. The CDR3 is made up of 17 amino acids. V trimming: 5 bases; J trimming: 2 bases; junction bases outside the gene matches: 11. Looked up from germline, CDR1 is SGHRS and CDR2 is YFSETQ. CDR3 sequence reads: CASSPGSGQGTYNEQFF. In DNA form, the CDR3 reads TGCGCCAGCAGTCCAGGTTCGGGACAGGGCACCTACAATGAGCAGTTCTTC.

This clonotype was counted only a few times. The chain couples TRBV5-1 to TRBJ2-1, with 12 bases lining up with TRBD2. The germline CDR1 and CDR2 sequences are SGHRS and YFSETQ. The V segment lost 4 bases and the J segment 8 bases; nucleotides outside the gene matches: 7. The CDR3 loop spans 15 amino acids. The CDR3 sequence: CASSVLAGGYYEQFF. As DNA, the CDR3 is TGCGCCAGCAGCGTACTAGCGGGGGGATATTATGAGCAGTTCTTC. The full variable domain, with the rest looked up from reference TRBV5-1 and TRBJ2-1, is KAGVTQTPRYLIKTRGQQVTLSCSPISGHRSVSWYQQTPGQGLQFLFEYFSETQRNKGNFPGRFSGRQFSNSRSEMNVSTLELGDSALYLCASSVLAGGYYEQFFGPGTRLTVL.

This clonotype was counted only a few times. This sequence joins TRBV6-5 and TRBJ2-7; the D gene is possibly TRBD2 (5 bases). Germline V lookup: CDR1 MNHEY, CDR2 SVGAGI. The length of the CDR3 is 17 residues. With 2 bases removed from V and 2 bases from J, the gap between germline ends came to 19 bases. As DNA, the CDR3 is TGTGCCAGCAGTTACCTCCCTATGAGGGTGCGGCCCTACGAGCAGTACTTC. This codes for CASSYLPMRVRPYEQYF.

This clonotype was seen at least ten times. CDR3 coding DNA: TGCAGCGTTCCGGGGTTCGCTACCTACAATGAGCAGTTCTTC. Amino acids: CSVPGFATYNEQFF. The V gene is TRBV29-1, the J gene TRBJ2-1; TRBD2 is a possible D gene (5 bases). Trimming left V 5 bases short and J 2 bases short, with 13 bases between. The CDR3 has 14 residues. Germline CDR1 SQVTM, CDR2 ANQGSEA.

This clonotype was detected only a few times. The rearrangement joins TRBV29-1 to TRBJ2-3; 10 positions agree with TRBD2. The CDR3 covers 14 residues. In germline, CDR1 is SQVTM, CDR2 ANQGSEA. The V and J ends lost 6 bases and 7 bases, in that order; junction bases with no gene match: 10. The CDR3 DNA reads TGCAGCGTGACGGAGCGGGGGGGCGCAAATACGCAGTATTTT. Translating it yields CSVTERGGANTQYF.